This is a list of T cell receptor beta chains from one sample in a study of monozygotic twins with cystic fibrosis. TCRdb keeps only in-frame clones here, not all; method: immunoSEQ multiplex PCR. Here the sample spans roughly 25,000 clones, around 96% being singletons. Sequenced sample: blood. These receptors all stem from a girl aged 2 to 10 with cystic fibrosis. Each CDR3 is given with its conserved first and last residue. Each record gives: V gene, clone size, D gene, J gene, CDR3 protein, CDR3 DNA. A D gene is named only where the DNA matches it firmly. Rows may omit the clone size; those that give it use once, few, many or a size class.

V gene: TRBV15; clone size: -; D gene: TRBD2; J gene: TRBJ2-2; CDR3 protein: CATSRGRTSGRLTGELFF; CDR3 DNA: TGTGCCACCAGCAGAGGCCGGACTAGCGGGAGATTAACCGGGGAGCTGTTTTTT
V gene: TRBV19; clone size: -; D gene: -; J gene: TRBJ1-1; CDR3 protein: CASSIWDTEAFF; CDR3 DNA: TGTGCCAGTAGTATTTGGGATACTGAAGCTTTCTTT
V gene: TRBV5-6; clone size: -; D gene: -; J gene: TRBJ1-4; CDR3 protein: CASSPPPAWGEKLFF; CDR3 DNA: TGTGCCAGCAGCCCACCGCCGGCGTGGGGAGAAAAACTGTTTTTT
V gene: TRBV27; clone size: -; D gene: TRBD2; J gene: TRBJ2-2; CDR3 protein: CASSLSGLAGGKTGELFF; CDR3 DNA: TGTGCCAGCAGTTTATCGGGACTAGCGGGAGGCAAAACCGGGGAGCTGTTTTTT
V gene: TRBV29-1; clone size: -; D gene: TRBD1; J gene: TRBJ2-2; CDR3 protein: CSVSGTGNTGELFF; CDR3 DNA: TGCAGCGTTTCCGGGACAGGGAACACCGGGGAGCTGTTTTTT
V gene: TRBV4-1; clone size: -; D gene: TRBD1; J gene: TRBJ1-2; CDR3 protein: CASSQTLGQGGSIF; CDR3 DNA: TGCGCCAGCAGCCAAACCCTTGGACAGGGGGGATCCATCTTC
V gene: TRBV25-1; clone size: -; D gene: TRBD1; J gene: TRBJ1-1; CDR3 protein: CATQQGAGTEAFF; CDR3 DNA: TGTGCCACCCAGCAGGGGGCTGGCACTGAAGCTTTCTTT
V gene: TRBV5-8; clone size: -; D gene: -; J gene: TRBJ1-5; CDR3 protein: CASSLDYRHRFYAQPQHF; CDR3 DNA: TGTGCCAGCAGCTTGGATTACCGACATCGGTTTTACGCTCAGCCCCAGCATTTT
V gene: TRBV5-6; clone size: once; D gene: TRBD2; J gene: TRBJ2-3; CDR3 protein: CASSLAGGLTDTQYF; CDR3 DNA: TGTGCCAGCAGCTTGGCGGGAGGGTTGACAGATACGCAGTATTTT
V gene: TRBV13; clone size: -; D gene: -; J gene: TRBJ1-1; CDR3 protein: CASSPDRYTEAFF; CDR3 DNA: TGTGCCAGCAGCCCAGACAGATACACTGAAGCTTTCTTT
V gene: TRBV12-5; clone size: -; D gene: -; J gene: TRBJ2-1; CDR3 protein: CASGLEGPIYNEQFF; CDR3 DNA: TGTGCTAGTGGTTTGGAAGGACCTATATACAATGAGCAGTTCTTC
V gene: TRBV4-1; clone size: -; D gene: -; J gene: TRBJ2-7; CDR3 protein: CASSLAAVLKYEQYF; CDR3 DNA: TGCGCCAGCAGCCTAGCGGCGGTCCTTAAATACGAGCAGTACTTC
V gene: TRBV7-9; clone size: -; D gene: -; J gene: TRBJ2-5; CDR3 protein: CASSFLGQQETQYF; CDR3 DNA: TGTGCCAGCAGCTTCTTAGGGCAACAAGAGACCCAGTACTTC
V gene: TRBV15; clone size: -; D gene: -; J gene: TRBJ1-4; CDR3 protein: CATSRDYPGTNEKLFF; CDR3 DNA: TGTGCCACCAGCAGAGATTATCCGGGCACTAATGAAAAACTGTTTTTT
V gene: TRBV4-2; clone size: once; D gene: -; J gene: TRBJ1-3; CDR3 protein: CASSQDGVGGAGNTIYF; CDR3 DNA: TGTGCCAGCAGCCAAGATGGGGTTGGGGGAGCTGGAAACACCATATATTTT
V gene: TRBV5-1; clone size: once; D gene: -; J gene: TRBJ2-1; CDR3 protein: CASSFLGAREYNEQFF; CDR3 DNA: TGCGCCAGCAGCTTTTTGGGGGCGCGAGAATACAATGAGCAGTTCTTC
V gene: TRBV5-6; clone size: -; D gene: TRBD2; J gene: TRBJ2-3; CDR3 protein: CASSPGLAASTDTQYF; CDR3 DNA: TGTGCCAGCAGCCCGGGACTAGCGGCTAGCACAGATACGCAGTATTTT
V gene: TRBV11-2; clone size: once; D gene: TRBD2; J gene: TRBJ2-7; CDR3 protein: CASSIRLAAEQYF; CDR3 DNA: TGTGCCAGCAGCATTCGACTAGCCGCCGAGCAGTACTTC
V gene: TRBV27; clone size: -; D gene: -; J gene: TRBJ2-7; CDR3 protein: CASSLLGPSEQYF; CDR3 DNA: TGTGCCAGCAGTTTGTTAGGCCCCTCCGAGCAGTACTTC
V gene: TRBV27; clone size: -; D gene: -; J gene: TRBJ2-3; CDR3 protein: CASSLYGTDTQYF; CDR3 DNA: TGTGCCAGCAGTTTATACGGGACAGATACGCAGTATTTT
V gene: TRBV11-3; clone size: -; D gene: -; J gene: TRBJ2-2; CDR3 protein: CASSLSGSDTGELFF; CDR3 DNA: TGTGCCAGCAGCTTAAGCGGGTCGGACACCGGGGAGCTGTTTTTT
V gene: TRBV5-1; clone size: -; D gene: TRBD1; J gene: TRBJ2-3; CDR3 protein: CASTTIPGQGGDTQYF; CDR3 DNA: TGCGCCAGCACAACCATTCCGGGACAGGGAGGAGATACGCAGTATTTT
V gene: TRBV6-6; clone size: -; D gene: TRBD2; J gene: TRBJ2-5; CDR3 protein: CASSFLSGRETQYF; CDR3 DNA: TGTGCCAGCAGCTTCCTCAGCGGGAGAGAGACCCAGTACTTC
V gene: TRBV7-2; clone size: -; D gene: TRBD1; J gene: TRBJ2-7; CDR3 protein: CASSPTIRQGSYEQYF; CDR3 DNA: TGTGCCAGCAGCCCAACTATAAGACAGGGAAGCTACGAGCAGTACTTC
V gene: TRBV7-9; clone size: -; D gene: TRBD1; J gene: TRBJ1-5; CDR3 protein: CASSSGGPQGLNQPQHF; CDR3 DNA: TGTGCCAGCAGCTCTGGAGGTCCACAGGGGTTGAATCAGCCCCAGCATTTT
V gene: TRBV28; clone size: once; D gene: -; J gene: TRBJ2-7; CDR3 protein: CASSSPSPYEQYF; CDR3 DNA: TGTGCCAGCAGCAGTCCCTCACCCTACGAGCAGTACTTC
V gene: TRBV7-2; clone size: -; D gene: -; J gene: TRBJ1-2; CDR3 protein: CASSLVHGYTF; CDR3 DNA: TGTGCCAGCAGCTTAGTCCATGGCTACACCTTC
V gene: TRBV5-1; clone size: -; D gene: -; J gene: TRBJ2-2; CDR3 protein: CASSLKVWWGDTGELFF; CDR3 DNA: TGCGCCAGCAGCTTGAAGGTTTGGTGGGGTGACACCGGGGAGCTGTTTTTT
V gene: TRBV7-9; clone size: -; D gene: -; J gene: TRBJ1-2; CDR3 protein: CASSFFPDNYGYTF; CDR3 DNA: TGTGCCAGCAGCTTTTTTCCCGATAACTATGGCTACACCTTC
V gene: TRBV6-5; clone size: -; D gene: -; J gene: TRBJ1-1; CDR3 protein: CASGRQNTEAFF; CDR3 DNA: TGTGCCAGCGGAAGGCAGAACACTGAAGCTTTCTTT
V gene: TRBV4-1; clone size: -; D gene: -; J gene: TRBJ2-7; CDR3 protein: CASSQGAGGKGEQYF; CDR3 DNA: TGCGCCAGCAGCCAAGGGGCCGGGGGCAAAGGGGAGCAGTACTTC
V gene: TRBV30; clone size: -; D gene: TRBD1; J gene: TRBJ1-5; CDR3 protein: CAWSKGTVGNQPQHF; CDR3 DNA: TGTGCCTGGAGCAAAGGGACAGTAGGCAATCAGCCCCAGCATTTT
V gene: TRBV2; clone size: -; D gene: TRBD2; J gene: TRBJ2-1; CDR3 protein: CASSASGSSYNEQFF; CDR3 DNA: TGTGCCAGCAGTGCCAGCGGGAGTTCCTACAATGAGCAGTTCTTC
V gene: TRBV5-4; clone size: -; D gene: -; J gene: TRBJ2-3; CDR3 protein: CASSLLGDTQYF; CDR3 DNA: TGTGCCAGCAGCTTGTTAGGAGATACGCAGTATTTT
V gene: TRBV5-8; clone size: -; D gene: -; J gene: TRBJ2-5; CDR3 protein: CASSVGRMGKGETQYF; CDR3 DNA: TGTGCCAGCAGCGTGGGACGGATGGGAAAAGGAGAGACCCAGTACTTC
V gene: TRBV6-1; clone size: -; D gene: -; J gene: TRBJ1-5; CDR3 protein: CASIQGSDSNQPQHF; CDR3 DNA: TGTGCCAGCATACAGGGCTCCGATAGCAATCAGCCCCAGCATTTT